A single TCR beta chain is shown here with its context. This record comes from a study of blood T cell repertoires in COVID-19. Turning to the study itself: Samples came from the United States, Italy and Spain, spanning acute and convalescent COVID-19. T cells, B-cell-depleted T cells, or PBMCs supplied cDNA or gDNA.

V lost 3 bases to trimming and J lost 3 bases; unmatched junction nucleotides: 8. This CDR3 contains 18 residues. Germline lookup yields CDR1 SGHRS and CDR2 YFSETQ. Followed longitudinally, the Seattle patients had been enrolled during active infection. In the authors' methods: The authors estimated nucleated cell counts from reference gene primer amplification. Libraries were prepared by immunoSEQ multiplex PCR; TCRdb keeps only in-frame clonotypes and omits some of them. V, J and clone size reflect that table, while D and trimming were determined from the DNA. The sample has roughly 180,000 clones; 70% to 80% are singletons.

The receptor was isolated from a woman aged 60-70 years with COVID-19, enrolled during active disease. The material sequenced was peripheral blood. The chain uses TRBV5-1 and TRBJ2-3, with 15 bases aligning to TRBD2. CDR3 residues: CASSSGLAGGRWTDTQYF. DNA of the CDR3: TGCGCCAGCAGCTCCGGACTAGCGGGGGGGCGGTGGACAGATACGCAGTATTTT. The full variable domain, with the rest looked up from reference TRBV5-1 and TRBJ2-3, is KAGVTQTPRYLIKTRGQQVTLSCSPISGHRSVSWYQQTPGQGLQFLFEYFSETQRNKGNFPGRFSGRQFSNSRSEMNVSTLELGDSALYLCASSSGLAGGRWTDTQYFGPGTRLTVL.